The rows below give T cell receptor beta chains drawn from one sample of a study of beta chain features in type 1 diabetes. TCRdb's copy holds only in-frame clones and misses some; the assay was immunoSEQ multiplex PCR. The sample includes about 150,000 clones, 11% of them seen just once. Material: central memory CD4+ T cells from blood. The receptor set was obtained from a man aged 18 to 29 in good health. CDR3s include the opening cysteine and the closing phenylalanine or tryptophan. The D gene is left open where the match is weak. Rows may omit the clone size; those that give it use once, few, many or a size class.

size	D	V	length	J	DNA	CDR3
few	.	TRBV10-3	11	TRBJ2-7	TGTGCCATCAGTGATGGGTACGAGCAGTACTTC	CAISDGYEQYF
.	.	TRBV7-2	14	TRBJ2-7	TGTGCCAGCAGCCATCGGAAACGGGACTCAGCCCCGTACTTC	CASSHRKRDSAPYF
.	.	TRBV4-2	15	TRBJ2-1	TGTGCCAGCAGCCAAGACTACCAAGACTACAATGAGCAGTTCTTC	CASSQDYQDYNEQFF
.	.	TRBV6-6	15	TRBJ2-5	TGTGCCAGCAGTCCCCACGGTGATCGACAAGAGACCCAGTACTTC	CASSPHGDRQETQYF
.	.	TRBV4-3	13	TRBJ2-1	TGCGCCAGCAGCCAGGAGACCAACAATGAGCAGTTCTTC	CASSQETNNEQFF
few	.	TRBV25-1	13	TRBJ1-2	TGTGCCAGCAGTGATACGACAGGCCGTGGCTACACCTTC	CASSDTTGRGYTF
.	.	TRBV29-1	12	TRBJ2-5	TGCAGCGTTGGGGGGGCCGCAGAGACCCAGTACTTC	CSVGGAAETQYF
few	.	TRBV5-1	16	TRBJ2-2	TGCGCCAGCAGCTTGGAAGTATTTAGTGGCACCGGGGAGCTGTTTTTT	CASSLEVFSGTGELFF
.	TRBD1	TRBV29-1	13	TRBJ2-7	TGCAGCGTTGGGAGGACAGGGTCCTACGAGCAGTACTTC	CSVGRTGSYEQYF
few	.	TRBV10-3	13	TRBJ2-1	TGTGCCGTCTCGGGAGCGGAAAACAATGAGCAGTTCTTC	CAVSGAENNEQFF
.	.	TRBV9	15	TRBJ2-7	TGTGCCAGCAGCGCTGACGGGGGAACGGCAGGCGAGCAGTACTTC	CASSADGGTAGEQYF
.	.	TRBV28	12	TRBJ2-4	TGTGCCAGCGAGGGGTTAGCAAACATTCAGTACTTC	CASEGLANIQYF
few	TRBD2	TRBV11-3	15	TRBJ2-1	TGTGCCAGCAGCTTAGTAGCAGCGGGAGCTCCTGAGCAGTTCTTC	CASSLVAAGAPEQFF
few	.	TRBV7-9	13	TRBJ2-3	TGTGCCACCCTGGGCGGGAGCACAGATACGCAGTATTTT	CATLGGSTDTQYF
.	.	TRBV7-2	12	TRBJ1-2	TGTGCCAGCAGCTTAGCCAATTATGGCTACACCTTC	CASSLANYGYTF
.	TRBD1	TRBV5-6	16	TRBJ2-5	TGTGCCAGCAGCGGGGCTCAGGGGGCCCCACAGACGACCCAGTACTTC	CASSGAQGAPQTTQYF
.	TRBD1	TRBV19	17	TRBJ1-2	TGTGCCAGTAGTTCGGGACAGGGGCGTTCCCCCCGCTATGGCTACACCTTC	CASSSGQGRSPRYGYTF
.	TRBD2	TRBV7-9	14	TRBJ2-5	TGTGCCAGCAGCGCCGGACTAGCGGGCGAGACCCAGTACTTC	CASSAGLAGETQYF
few	.	TRBV7-6	19	TRBJ1-4	TGTGCCAGCAGTTCTCAGGGCTTAACTCTTAAGAAGTGGAGCGGAAAACTGTTTTTT	CASSSQGLTLKKWSGKLFF
many	TRBD1	TRBV28	16	TRBJ1-1	TGTGCCAGCAGTTCCCTTAGACAGGGAATATTCGCTGAAGCTTTCTTT	CASSSLRQGIFAEAFF
once	.	TRBV7-2	13	TRBJ2-1	TGTGCCAGCAGCTTAGGGAGGGCGCCCTACGTGTTCTTC	CASSLGRAPYVFF
.	TRBD2	TRBV4-3	16	TRBJ2-3	TGCGCCAGCAGCCAAGATCCTAGCGGGAGATCGAATACGCAGTATTTT	CASSQDPSGRSNTQYF
.	.	TRBV9	12	TRBJ2-5	TGTGCCAGCAGCGGGGGGGAGGAGACCCAGTACTTC	CASSGGEETQYF
.	.	TRBV5-4	12	TRBJ2-5	TGTGCCAGCAGCACAGGATGGGAGACCCAGTACTTC	CASSTGWETQYF
few	.	TRBV30	13	TRBJ1-1	TGTGCCTGGAGTGTACAGACAGCGTCTGAAGCTTTCTTT	CAWSVQTASEAFF
.	.	TRBV9	12	TRBJ2-3	TGTGCCAGCAGCGTAAGCGCAGATACGCAGTATTTT	CASSVSADTQYF
.	TRBD2	TRBV28	14	TRBJ2-4	TGTGCCAGCGACGCGGGAGGAGCCAAAAACATTCAGTACTTC	CASDAGGAKNIQYF
.	TRBD1	TRBV28	15	TRBJ2-7	TGTGCCAGCAGTTTTAGGGGACAGGGAACCTACGAGCAGTACTTC	CASSFRGQGTYEQYF
.	.	TRBV29-1	12	TRBJ1-2	TGCAGCGTTACTCGCACCGACCCCGGAGGCTCCTTC	CSVTRTDPGGSF
many	.	TRBV27	13	TRBJ1-5	TGTGCCAGCAGTTTAGCAGGCGCCGGGCCCCAGCATTTT	CASSLAGAGPQHF
few	TRBD1	TRBV7-6	13	TRBJ2-5	TGTGCCCGCAAGGACAGGTCTCACCGGACCCAGTACTTC	CARKDRSHRTQYF
few	.	TRBV5-4	15	TRBJ1-1	TGTGCCAGCAGCCACGGTGGGCAGCTGAACACTGAAGCTTTCTTT	CASSHGGQLNTEAFF
many	TRBD2	TRBV5-4	15	TRBJ2-5	TGTGCCAGCAGCTTAGGGACTAGCGGGCAAGAGACCCAGTACTTC	CASSLGTSGQETQYF
.	.	TRBV4-1	17	TRBJ2-3	TGCGCCAGCAGCCAAGGAGGAGGCTTGGGGGTTTCAGATACGCAGTATTTT	CASSQGGGLGVSDTQYF
few	TRBD1	TRBV7-9	16	TRBJ2-3	TGTGCCAGCAGCCCAGCGGACAGGGGAGTCGCAGATACGCAGTATTTT	CASSPADRGVADTQYF
few	.	TRBV19	13	TRBJ2-7	TGTGCCAGTAGTACCGACCGTTACTACGAGCAGTACTTC	CASSTDRYYEQYF
.	TRBD1	TRBV6-6	15	TRBJ2-3	TGTGCCAGCAGACTACAGGGGGAGGGCACAGATACGCAGTATTTT	CASRLQGEGTDTQYF
few	TRBD2	TRBV30	16	TRBJ2-1	TGTGCCTGGAGTCGGGGGACTAGCGGCTTACAATGGAAGCAGTTCTTC	CAWSRGTSGLQWKQFF
.	.	TRBV6-5	15	TRBJ2-3	TGTGCCAGCAGTTACACTGGGGGAGCCACAGATACGCAGTATTTT	CASSYTGGATDTQYF
few	TRBD2	TRBV7-2	17	TRBJ2-1	TGTGCCAGCAGCTTACGGCCGGGACTAGCGGGGAACAATGAGCAGTTCTTC	CASSLRPGLAGNNEQFF
.	.	TRBV6-6	15	TRBJ2-3	TGTGCCAGCAAGGAGGGCTCGTCTGTCACAGATACGCAGTATTTT	CASKEGSSVTDTQYF
few	TRBD2	TRBV7-2	16	TRBJ2-3	TGTGCCAGCAGCTTATTTGCGGGGGGCACCACAGATACGCAGTATTTT	CASSLFAGGTTDTQYF
few	.	TRBV7-2	13	TRBJ2-7	TGTGCCAGCAGCTTAGGAGGGGGCTACGAGCAGTACTTC	CASSLGGGYEQYF
.	.	TRBV4-3	13	TRBJ2-1	TGCGCCAGCAGCCAAGCTGGTAGCTATGAGCAGTTCTTC	CASSQAGSYEQFF
few	.	TRBV5-1	15	TRBJ2-3	TGCGCCAGCAGCTTGGCGCGGGCGGGCACAGATACGCAGTATTTT	CASSLARAGTDTQYF
.	.	TRBV7-8	14	TRBJ2-3	TGTGCCAGCAGCTTAGGGGACAGCACAGATACGCAGTATTTT	CASSLGDSTDTQYF
many	TRBD1	TRBV4-2	15	TRBJ1-2	TGTGCCAGCAGCCAAGATGAAAGACAGGGCCGTGGCTACACCTTC	CASSQDERQGRGYTF
many	.	TRBV30	15	TRBJ2-4	TGTGCCTGGAGGGGTACAACGGGTCAGGTCCCCATTCAGTACTTC	CAWRGTTGQVPIQYF
few	TRBD1	TRBV7-2	15	TRBJ2-7	TGTGCCAGCAGCGCTCCGGGACAGCCTCCGTACGAGCAGTACTTC	CASSAPGQPPYEQYF